This TCR beta chain derives from a study of Ad26.COV2.S vaccination and SARS-CoV-2 variants. V lost 3 bases to trimming and J lost 1 base, with 13 bases between them. Germline CDR1 is SGHNT and CDR2 is YYREEE (reference sequence). This CDR3 is built from 15 residues. The assay was immunoSEQ multiplex PCR, and TCRdb's table has in-frame clones only and misses some. The sample consists of some 350,000 clones, roughly 90% of them appearing once. Treatment here: roughly 19 received Ad26.COV2.S at low or high dose, single or two shots; roughly five received placebo; per-sample allocation not given. The samples date from day 63 after the first vaccine or placebo injection.

The V and J genes are TRBV5-4 and TRBJ1-2; tentative D call: TRBD1 (6 bases). This receptor was obtained from a person aged 18 to 65 who received the Ad26.COV2.S COVID-19 vaccine or a placebo. The sample in question was peripheral blood, obtained in a trial of Ad26.COV2.S vaccine versus placebo. CDR3 sequence (DNA): TGTGCCAGCAGCTCAACAGGGTTTTATAACTATGGCTACACCTTC. It translates to CASSSTGFYNYGYTF.